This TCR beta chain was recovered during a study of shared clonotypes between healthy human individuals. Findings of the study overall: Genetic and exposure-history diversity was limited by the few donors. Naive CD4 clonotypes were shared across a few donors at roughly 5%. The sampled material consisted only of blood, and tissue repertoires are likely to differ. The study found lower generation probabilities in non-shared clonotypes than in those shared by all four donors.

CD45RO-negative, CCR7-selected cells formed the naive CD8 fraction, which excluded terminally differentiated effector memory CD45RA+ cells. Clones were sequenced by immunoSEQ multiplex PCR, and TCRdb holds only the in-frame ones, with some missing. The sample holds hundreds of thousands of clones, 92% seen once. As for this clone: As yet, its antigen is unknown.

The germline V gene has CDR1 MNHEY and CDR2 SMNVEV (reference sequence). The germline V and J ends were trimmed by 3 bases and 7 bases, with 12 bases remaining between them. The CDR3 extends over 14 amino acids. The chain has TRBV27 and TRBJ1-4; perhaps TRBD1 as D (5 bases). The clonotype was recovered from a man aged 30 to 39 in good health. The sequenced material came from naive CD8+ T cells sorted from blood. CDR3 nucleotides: TGTGCCAGCAGTTTTGGGCAGGGTGTTGAAAAACTGTTTTTT. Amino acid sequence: CASSFGQGVEKLFF.